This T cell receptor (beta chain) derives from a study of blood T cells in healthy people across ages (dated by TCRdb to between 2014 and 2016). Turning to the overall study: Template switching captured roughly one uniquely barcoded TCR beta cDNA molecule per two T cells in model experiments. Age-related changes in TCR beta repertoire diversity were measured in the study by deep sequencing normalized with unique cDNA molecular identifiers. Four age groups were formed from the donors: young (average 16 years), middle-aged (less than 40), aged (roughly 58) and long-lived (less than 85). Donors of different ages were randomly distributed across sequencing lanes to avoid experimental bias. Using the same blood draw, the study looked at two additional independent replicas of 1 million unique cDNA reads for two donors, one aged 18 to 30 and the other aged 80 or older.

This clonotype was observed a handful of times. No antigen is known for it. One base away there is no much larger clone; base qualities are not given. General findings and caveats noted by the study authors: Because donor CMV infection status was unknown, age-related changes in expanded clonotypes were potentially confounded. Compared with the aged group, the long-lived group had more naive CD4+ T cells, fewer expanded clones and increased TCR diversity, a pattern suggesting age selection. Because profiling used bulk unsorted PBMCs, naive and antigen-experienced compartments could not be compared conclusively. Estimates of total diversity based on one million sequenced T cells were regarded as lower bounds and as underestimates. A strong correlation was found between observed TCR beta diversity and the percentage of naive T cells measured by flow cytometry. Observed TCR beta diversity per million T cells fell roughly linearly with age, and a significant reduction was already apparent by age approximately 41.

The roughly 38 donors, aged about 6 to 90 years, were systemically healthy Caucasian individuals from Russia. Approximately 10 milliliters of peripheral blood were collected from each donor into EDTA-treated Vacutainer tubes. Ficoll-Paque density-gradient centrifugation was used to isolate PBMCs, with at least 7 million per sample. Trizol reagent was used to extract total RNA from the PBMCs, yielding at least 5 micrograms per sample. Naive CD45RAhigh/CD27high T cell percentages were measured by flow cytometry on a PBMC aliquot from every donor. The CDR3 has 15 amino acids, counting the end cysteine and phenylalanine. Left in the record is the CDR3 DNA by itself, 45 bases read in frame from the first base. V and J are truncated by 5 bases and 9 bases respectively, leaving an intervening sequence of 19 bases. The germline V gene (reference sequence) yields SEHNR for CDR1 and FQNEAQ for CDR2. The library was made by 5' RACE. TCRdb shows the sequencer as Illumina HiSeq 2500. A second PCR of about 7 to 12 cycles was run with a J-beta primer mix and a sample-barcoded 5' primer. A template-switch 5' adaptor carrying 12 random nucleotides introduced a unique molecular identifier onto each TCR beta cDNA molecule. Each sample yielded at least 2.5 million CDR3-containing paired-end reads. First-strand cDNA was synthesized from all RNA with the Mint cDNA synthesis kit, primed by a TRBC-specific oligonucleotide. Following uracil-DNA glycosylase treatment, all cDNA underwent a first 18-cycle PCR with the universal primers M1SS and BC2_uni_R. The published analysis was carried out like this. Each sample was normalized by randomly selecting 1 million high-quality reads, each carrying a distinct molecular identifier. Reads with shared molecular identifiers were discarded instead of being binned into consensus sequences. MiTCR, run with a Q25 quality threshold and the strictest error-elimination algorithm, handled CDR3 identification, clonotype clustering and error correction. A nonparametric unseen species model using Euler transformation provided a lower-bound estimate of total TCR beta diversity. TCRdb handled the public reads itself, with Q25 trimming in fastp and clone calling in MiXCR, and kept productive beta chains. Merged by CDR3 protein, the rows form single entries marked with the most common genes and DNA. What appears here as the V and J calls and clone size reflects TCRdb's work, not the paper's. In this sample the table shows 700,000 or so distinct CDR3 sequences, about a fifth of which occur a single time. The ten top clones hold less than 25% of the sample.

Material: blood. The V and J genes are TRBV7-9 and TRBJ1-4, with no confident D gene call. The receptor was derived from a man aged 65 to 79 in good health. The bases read TGTGCCAGCAGCCCGCCGGGCTCCGGGAAGAAAAAACTGTTTTTT. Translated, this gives CASSPPGSGKKKLFF.